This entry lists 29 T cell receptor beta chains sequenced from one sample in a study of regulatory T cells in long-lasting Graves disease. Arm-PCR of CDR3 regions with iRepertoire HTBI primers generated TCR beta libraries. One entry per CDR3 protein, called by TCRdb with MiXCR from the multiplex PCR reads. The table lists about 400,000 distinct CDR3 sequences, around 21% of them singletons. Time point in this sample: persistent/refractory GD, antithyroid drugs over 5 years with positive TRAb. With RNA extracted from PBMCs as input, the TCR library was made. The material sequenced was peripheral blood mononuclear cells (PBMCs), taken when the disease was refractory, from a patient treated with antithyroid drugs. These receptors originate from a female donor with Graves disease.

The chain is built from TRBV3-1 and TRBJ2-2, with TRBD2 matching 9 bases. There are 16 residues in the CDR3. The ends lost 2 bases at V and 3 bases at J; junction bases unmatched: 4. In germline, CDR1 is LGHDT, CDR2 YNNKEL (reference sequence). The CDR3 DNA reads TGTGCCAGCAGCCAAAAAGCGGGAGGCTACACCGGGGAGCTGTTTTTT. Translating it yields CASSQKAGGYTGELFF.

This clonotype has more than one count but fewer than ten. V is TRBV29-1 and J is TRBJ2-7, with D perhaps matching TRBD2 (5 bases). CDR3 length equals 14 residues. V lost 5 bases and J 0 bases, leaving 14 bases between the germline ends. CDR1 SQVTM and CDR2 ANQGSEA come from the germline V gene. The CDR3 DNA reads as TGCAGCGTTAACGGAGGAGTCAACTCCTACGAGCAGTACTTC. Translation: CSVNGGVNSYEQYF.

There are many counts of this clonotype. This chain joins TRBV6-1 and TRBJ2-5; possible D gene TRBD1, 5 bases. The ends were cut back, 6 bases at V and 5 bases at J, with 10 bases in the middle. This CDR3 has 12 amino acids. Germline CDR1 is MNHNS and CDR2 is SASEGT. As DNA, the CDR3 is TGTGCCAGCAGATTCAGGGTTGAGACCCAGTACTTC. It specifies CASRFRVETQYF.

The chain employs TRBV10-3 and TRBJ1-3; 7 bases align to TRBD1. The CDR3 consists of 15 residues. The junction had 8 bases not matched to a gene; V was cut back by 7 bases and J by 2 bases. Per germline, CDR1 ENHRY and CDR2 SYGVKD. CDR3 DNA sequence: TGTGCCATCAACGGAGACAGGGCCACTGGAAACACCATATATTTT. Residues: CAINGDRATGNTIYF.

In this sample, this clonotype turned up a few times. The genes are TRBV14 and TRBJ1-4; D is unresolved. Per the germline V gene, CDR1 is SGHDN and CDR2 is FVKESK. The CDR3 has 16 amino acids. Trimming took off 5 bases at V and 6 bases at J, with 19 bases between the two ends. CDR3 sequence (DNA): TGTGCCAGCAGCGGGCAGCGACCTGGCGGGTATGAAAAACTGTTTTTT. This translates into CASSGQRPGGYEKLFF.

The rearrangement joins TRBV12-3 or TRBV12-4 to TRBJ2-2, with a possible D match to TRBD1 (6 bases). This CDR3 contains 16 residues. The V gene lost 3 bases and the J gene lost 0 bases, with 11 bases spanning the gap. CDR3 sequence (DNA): TGTGCCAGCAGTTTTCGGGACATCGCGAACACCGGGGAGCTGTTTTTT. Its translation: CASSFRDIANTGELFF.

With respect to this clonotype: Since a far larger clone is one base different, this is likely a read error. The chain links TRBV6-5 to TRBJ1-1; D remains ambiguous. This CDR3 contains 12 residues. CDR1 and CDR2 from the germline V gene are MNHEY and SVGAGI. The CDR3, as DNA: TGTACCAGCAGTTACCTGGGGACTGAAGCTTTCTTT. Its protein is CTSSYLGTEAFF.

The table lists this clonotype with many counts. CDR3 DNA: TGTGCCAGCAGCGTTAGGGGTCATGGTGCGCAGGTTGAAGCTTTCTTT. This sequence encodes CASSVRGHGAQVEAFF. The genes are TRBV13 and TRBJ1-1; TRBD1 might be the D (5 bases). Germline CDR1 reads PRHDT; CDR2 reads FYEKMQ (reference sequence). V lost 5 bases, J lost 7 bases, and 23 bases lay in between. The CDR3 is 16 residues long. The variable domain in full, completed from reference TRBV13 and TRBJ1-1, reads AAGVIQSPRHLIKEKRETATLKCYPIPRHDTVYWYQQGPGQDPQFLISFYEKMQSDKGSIPDRFSAQQFSDYHSELNMSSLELGDSALYFCASSVRGHGAQVEAFFGQGTRLTVV.

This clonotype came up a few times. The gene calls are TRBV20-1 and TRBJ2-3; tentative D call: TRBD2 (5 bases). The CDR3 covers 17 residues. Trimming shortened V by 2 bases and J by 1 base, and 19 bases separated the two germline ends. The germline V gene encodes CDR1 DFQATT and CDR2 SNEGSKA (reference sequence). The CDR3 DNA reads TGCAGTGCTAGAAACCCCGGGCCGTGGGGAGGCACAGATACGCAGTATTTT. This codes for CSARNPGPWGGTDTQYF.

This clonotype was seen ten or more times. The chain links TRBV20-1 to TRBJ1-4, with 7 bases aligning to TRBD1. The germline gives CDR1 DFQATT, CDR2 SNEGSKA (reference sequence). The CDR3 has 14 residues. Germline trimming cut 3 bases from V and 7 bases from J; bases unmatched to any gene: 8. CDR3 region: CSASRQGVSEKLFF. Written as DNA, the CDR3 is TGCAGTGCTAGCCGACAGGGAGTCAGTGAAAAACTGTTTTTT.

The CDR3 is CASSISRASGNTIYF. In nucleotides, the CDR3 is TGTGCCAGTAGTATCTCCAGGGCCTCTGGAAACACCATATATTTT. The chain couples TRBV19 to TRBJ1-3; possibly TRBD1 for D (5 bases). The germline V gene has CDR1 LNHDA and CDR2 SQIVND (reference sequence). The CDR3 length is 15 residues. V lost 3 bases and J lost 0, with 9 bases in between.

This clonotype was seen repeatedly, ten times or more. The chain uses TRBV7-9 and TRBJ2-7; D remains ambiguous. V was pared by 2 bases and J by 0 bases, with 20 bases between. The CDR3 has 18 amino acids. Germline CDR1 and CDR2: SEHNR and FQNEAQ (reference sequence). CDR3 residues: CASSLKVSADKTSYEQYF. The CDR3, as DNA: TGTGCCAGCAGCTTAAAGGTATCGGCGGATAAGACCTCCTACGAGCAGTACTTC. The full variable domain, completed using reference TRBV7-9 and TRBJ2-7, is DTGVSQNPRHKITKRGQNVTFRCDPISEHNRLYWYRQTLGQGPEFLTYFQNEAQLEKSRLLSDRFSAERPKGSFSTLEIQRTEQGDSAMYLCASSLKVSADKTSYEQYFGPGTRLTVT.

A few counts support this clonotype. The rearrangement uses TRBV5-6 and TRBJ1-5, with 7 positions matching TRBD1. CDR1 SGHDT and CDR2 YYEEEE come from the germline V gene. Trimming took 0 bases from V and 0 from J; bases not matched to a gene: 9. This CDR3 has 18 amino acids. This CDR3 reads CASSLATGTEYSNQPQHF. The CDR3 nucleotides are TGTGCCAGCAGCTTGGCCACCGGGACAGAGTATAGCAATCAGCCCCAGCATTTT.

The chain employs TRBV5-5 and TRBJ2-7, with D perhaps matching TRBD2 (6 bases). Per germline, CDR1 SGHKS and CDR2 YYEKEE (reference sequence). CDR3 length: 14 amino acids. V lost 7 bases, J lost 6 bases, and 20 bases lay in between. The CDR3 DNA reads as TGTGCCAGCGCCGTTGGAGGGCTAATTTCCGAGCAGTACTTC. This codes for CASAVGGLISEQYF. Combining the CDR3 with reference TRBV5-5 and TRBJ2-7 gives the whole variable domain DAGVTQSPTHLIKTRGQQVTLRCSPISGHKSVSWYQQVLGQGPQFIFQYYEKEERGRGNFPDRFSARQFPNYSSELNVNALLLGDSALYLCASAVGGLISEQYFGPGTRLTVT.

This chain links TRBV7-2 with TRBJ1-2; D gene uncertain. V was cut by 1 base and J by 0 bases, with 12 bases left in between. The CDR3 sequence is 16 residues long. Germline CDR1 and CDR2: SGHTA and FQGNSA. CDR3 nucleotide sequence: TGTGCCAGCAGCTTAGTGGGTCAACAAGCTAACTATGGCTACACCTTC. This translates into CASSLVGQQANYGYTF. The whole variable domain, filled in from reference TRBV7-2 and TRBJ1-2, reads GAGVSQSPSNKVTEKGKDVELRCDPISGHTALYWYRQSLGQGLEFLIYFQGNSAPDKSGLPSDRFSAERTGGSVSTLTIQRTQQEDSAVYLCASSLVGQQANYGYTFGSGTRLTVV.

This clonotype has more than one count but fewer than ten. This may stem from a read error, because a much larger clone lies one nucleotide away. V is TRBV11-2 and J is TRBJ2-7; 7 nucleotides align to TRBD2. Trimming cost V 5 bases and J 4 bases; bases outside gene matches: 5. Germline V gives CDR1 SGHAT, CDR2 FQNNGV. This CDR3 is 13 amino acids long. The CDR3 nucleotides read TGTGCCAGCAGCGTTCTAGCGGATTACGAGCAGTACTTC. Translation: CASSVLADYEQYF.

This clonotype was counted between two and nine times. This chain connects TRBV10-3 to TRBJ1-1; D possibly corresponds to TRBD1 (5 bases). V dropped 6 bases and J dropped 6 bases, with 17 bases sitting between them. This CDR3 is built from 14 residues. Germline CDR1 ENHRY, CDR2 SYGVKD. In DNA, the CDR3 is TGTGCCATCAGGGGGGTGGGGTTGACAGCTGAAGCTTTCTTT. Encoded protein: CAIRGVGLTAEAFF.

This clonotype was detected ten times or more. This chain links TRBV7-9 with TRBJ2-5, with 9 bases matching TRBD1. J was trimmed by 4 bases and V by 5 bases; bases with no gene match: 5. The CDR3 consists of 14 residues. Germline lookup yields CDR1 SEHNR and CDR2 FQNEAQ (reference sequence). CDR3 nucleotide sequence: TGTGCCAGCAGCCAAGACAGGGGGGGAGAGACCCAGTACTTC. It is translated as CASSQDRGGETQYF.

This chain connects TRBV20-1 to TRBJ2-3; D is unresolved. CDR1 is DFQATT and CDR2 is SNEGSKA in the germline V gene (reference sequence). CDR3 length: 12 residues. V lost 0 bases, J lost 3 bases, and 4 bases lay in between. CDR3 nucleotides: TGCAGTGCTAGAGATGCGACAGATACGCAGTATTTT. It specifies CSARDATDTQYF.

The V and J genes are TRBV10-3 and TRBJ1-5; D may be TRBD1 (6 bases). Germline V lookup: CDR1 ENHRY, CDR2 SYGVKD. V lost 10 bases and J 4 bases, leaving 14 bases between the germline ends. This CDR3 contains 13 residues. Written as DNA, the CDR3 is TGTGCCACAAGAGAAGGGGGGAATCAGCCCCAGCATTTT. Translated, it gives CATREGGNQPQHF.

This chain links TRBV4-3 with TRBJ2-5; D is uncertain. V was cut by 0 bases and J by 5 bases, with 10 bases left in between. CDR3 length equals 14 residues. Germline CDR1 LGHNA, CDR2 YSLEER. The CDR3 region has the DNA TGCGCCAGCAGCCAAGATTTCAGTAGTGAGACCCAGTACTTC. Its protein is CASSQDFSSETQYF.

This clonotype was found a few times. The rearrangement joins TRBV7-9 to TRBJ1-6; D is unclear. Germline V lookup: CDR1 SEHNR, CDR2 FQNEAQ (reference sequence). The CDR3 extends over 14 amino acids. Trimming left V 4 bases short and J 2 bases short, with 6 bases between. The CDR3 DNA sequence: TGTGCCAGCAGCTCTGGACCCTATAATTCACCCCTCCACTTT. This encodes CASSSGPYNSPLHF.

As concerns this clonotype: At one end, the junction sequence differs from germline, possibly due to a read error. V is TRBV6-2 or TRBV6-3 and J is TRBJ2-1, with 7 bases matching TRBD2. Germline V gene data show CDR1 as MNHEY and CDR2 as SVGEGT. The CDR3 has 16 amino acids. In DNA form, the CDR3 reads TGTGCCAGCAGCCGTGGGACTACTCCGTCCTACAATGAGCAGCTCTTC. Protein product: CASSRGTTPSYNEQLF.

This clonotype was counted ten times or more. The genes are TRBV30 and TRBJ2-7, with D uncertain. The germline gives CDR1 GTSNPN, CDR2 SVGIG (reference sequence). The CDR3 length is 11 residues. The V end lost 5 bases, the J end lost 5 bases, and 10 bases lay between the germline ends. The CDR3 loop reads CAWAGRHEQYF. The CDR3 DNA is TGTGCCTGGGCTGGACGACACGAGCAGTACTTC.

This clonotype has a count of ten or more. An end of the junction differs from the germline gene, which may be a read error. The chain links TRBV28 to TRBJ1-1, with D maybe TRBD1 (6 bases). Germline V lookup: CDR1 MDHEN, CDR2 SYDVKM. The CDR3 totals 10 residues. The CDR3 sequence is CASSSRQVHF. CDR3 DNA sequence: TGTGCCAGCAGTTCCAGACAGGTCCATTTT.

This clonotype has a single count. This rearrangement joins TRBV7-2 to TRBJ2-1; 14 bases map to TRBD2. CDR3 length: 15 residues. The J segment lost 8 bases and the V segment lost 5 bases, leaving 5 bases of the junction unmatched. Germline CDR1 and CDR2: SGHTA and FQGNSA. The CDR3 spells CASSVTSGRADEQFF. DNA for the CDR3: TGTGCCAGCAGCGTGACTAGCGGGAGGGCCGATGAGCAGTTCTTC. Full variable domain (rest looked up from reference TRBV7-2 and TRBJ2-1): GAGVSQSPSNKVTEKGKDVELRCDPISGHTALYWYRQSLGQGLEFLIYFQGNSAPDKSGLPSDRFSAERTGGSVSTLTIQRTQQEDSAVYLCASSVTSGRADEQFFGPGTRLTVL.

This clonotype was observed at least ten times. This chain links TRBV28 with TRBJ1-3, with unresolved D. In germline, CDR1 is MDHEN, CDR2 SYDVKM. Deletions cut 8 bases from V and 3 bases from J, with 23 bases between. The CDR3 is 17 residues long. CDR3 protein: CASGGGESTLIGNTIYF. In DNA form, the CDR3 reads TGTGCCAGCGGAGGTGGAGAGTCGACACTGATTGGAAACACCATATATTTT.

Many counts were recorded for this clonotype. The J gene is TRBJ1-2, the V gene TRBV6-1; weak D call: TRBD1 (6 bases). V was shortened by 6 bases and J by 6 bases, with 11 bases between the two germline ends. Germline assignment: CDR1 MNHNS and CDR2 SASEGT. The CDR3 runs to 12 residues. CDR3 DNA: TGTGCCAGCAGGCAGGGGAGTCATGGCTACACCTTC. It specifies CASRQGSHGYTF.

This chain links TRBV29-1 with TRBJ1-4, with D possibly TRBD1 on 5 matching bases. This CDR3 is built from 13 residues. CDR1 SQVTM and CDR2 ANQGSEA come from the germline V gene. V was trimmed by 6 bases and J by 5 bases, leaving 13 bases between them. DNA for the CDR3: TGCAGCGTAGTCCGACAGAACAATGAAAAACTGTTTTTT. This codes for CSVVRQNNEKLFF. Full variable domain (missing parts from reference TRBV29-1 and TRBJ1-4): SAVISQKPSRDICQRGTSLTIQCQVDSQVTMMFWYRQQPGQSLTLIATANQGSEATYESGFVIDKFPISRPNLTFSTLTVSNMSPEDSSIYLCSVVRQNNEKLFFGSGTQLSVL.